Presented here are 4 T cell receptor beta chains from one specimen sequenced in a study of T cell responses to AZD1222 COVID-19 vaccine. Libraries were prepared by immunoSEQ multiplex PCR; TCRdb keeps only in-frame clonotypes and omits some of them. The table includes more than 110,000 clones, approximately 90% detected once. The specimen was peripheral blood, collected on day 0 of AZD1222 vaccination. All receptors derive from an adult in good health.

The CDR3 loop is CATSRMWGKNNEQFF. Here the CDR3 DNA reads TGTGCCACCAGCAGAATGTGGGGGAAAAACAATGAGCAGTTCTTC. The chain uses TRBV15 and TRBJ2-1, with D possibly being TRBD1 or TRBD2 (5 bases each). This CDR3 spans 15 amino acids. V shed 2 bases and J shed 5 bases, with 13 bases lying between them. The germline gives CDR1 LNHNV, CDR2 YYDKDF (reference sequence).

The rearrangement links TRBV4-1 to TRBJ2-7, with 8 bases fitting TRBD2. CDR3 length equals 15 residues. Germline V gene data show CDR1 as MGHRA and CDR2 as YSYEKL. The V and J ends lost 1 base and 2 bases, in that order; junction bases with no gene match: 4. The DNA of the CDR3 is TGCGCCAGCAGCCAAGTCAGCGGGAGTGCCTACGAGCAGTACTTC. Its protein product is CASSQVSGSAYEQYF.

The chain carries TRBV11-2 and TRBJ2-3, with 9 nucleotides matching TRBD2. The CDR3 covers 15 residues. With 2 bases clipped from V and 8 bases from J, the junction kept 8 bases outside the gene matches. Per the germline V gene, CDR1 is SGHAT and CDR2 is FQNNGV. Here the CDR3 DNA reads TGTGCCAGCAGCTTAAGGGCGGGAGGGCCAGTTACGCAGTATTTT. Residues: CASSLRAGGPVTQYF.

This clone has only one observation. This chain connects TRBV4-2 to TRBJ1-6; 7 bases fit TRBD1. Germline CDR1 reads LGHNA; CDR2 reads YNFKEQ. The CDR3 sequence is 15 residues long. V lost 0 bases and J lost 8; bases outside the gene matches: 4. This CDR3 is CASSQEIGGDSPLHF. The CDR3 nucleotides are TGTGCCAGCAGCCAAGAGATAGGGGGCGATTCACCCCTCCACTTT.